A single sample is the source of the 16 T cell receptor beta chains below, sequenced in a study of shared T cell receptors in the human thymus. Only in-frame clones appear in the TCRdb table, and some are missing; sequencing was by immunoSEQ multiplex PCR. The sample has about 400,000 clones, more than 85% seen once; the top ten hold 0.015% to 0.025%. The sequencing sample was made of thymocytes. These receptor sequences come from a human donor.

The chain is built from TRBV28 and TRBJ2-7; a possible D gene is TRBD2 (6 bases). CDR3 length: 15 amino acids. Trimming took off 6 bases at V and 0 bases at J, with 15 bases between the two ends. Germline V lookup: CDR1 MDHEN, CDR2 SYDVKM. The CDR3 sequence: CASSLADSSSYEQYF. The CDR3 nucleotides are TGTGCCAGCAGCTTAGCGGATTCCAGCTCCTACGAGCAGTACTTC.

The CDR3 nucleotides read TGTGCCAGCTCACCGGCGGCGGGAGGGCCTGCAGATACGCAGTATTTT. Protein: CASSPAAGGPADTQYF. The rearrangement joins TRBV18 to TRBJ2-3, with 9 nucleotides matching TRBD2. The CDR3 runs to 16 residues. V trimming: 3 bases; J trimming: 4 bases; junction bases outside the gene matches: 8. Looked up from germline, CDR1 is KGHSH and CDR2 is LQKENI.

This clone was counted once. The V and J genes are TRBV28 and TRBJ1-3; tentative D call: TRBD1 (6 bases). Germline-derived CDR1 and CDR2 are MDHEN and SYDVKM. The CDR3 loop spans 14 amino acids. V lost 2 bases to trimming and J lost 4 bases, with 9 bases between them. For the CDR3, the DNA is TGTGCCAGCAGTTTAGCAGGGGTCGGAAACACCATATATTTT. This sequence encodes CASSLAGVGNTIYF.

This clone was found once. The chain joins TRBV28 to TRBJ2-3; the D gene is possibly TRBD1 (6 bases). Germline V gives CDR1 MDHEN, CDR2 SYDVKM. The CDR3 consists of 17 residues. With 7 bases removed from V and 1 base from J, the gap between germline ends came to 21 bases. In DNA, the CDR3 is TGTGCCAGCACCTTCCGAGAGGGGACAAGGGGCACAGATACGCAGTATTTT. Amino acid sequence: CASTFREGTRGTDTQYF.

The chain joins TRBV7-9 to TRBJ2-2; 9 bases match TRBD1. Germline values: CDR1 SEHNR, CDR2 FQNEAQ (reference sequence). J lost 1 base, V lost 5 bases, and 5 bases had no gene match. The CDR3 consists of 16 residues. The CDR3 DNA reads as TGTGCCAGCAGCACCAGGGACAGGGTGAACACCGGGGAGCTGTTTTTT. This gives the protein CASSTRDRVNTGELFF.

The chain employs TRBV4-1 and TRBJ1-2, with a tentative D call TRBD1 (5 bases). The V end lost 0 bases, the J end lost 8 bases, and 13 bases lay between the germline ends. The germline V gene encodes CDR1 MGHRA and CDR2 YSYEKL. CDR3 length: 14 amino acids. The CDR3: CASSQETGRKGYTF. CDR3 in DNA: TGCGCCAGCAGCCAAGAAACGGGGCGTAAGGGCTACACCTTC.

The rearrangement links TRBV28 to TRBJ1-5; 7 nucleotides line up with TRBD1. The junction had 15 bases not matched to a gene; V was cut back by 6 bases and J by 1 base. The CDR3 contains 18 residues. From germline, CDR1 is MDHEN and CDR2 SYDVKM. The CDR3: CASSLDREEPGSNQPQHF. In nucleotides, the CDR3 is TGTGCCAGCAGCCTTGACAGGGAGGAGCCAGGCAGCAATCAGCCCCAGCATTTT.

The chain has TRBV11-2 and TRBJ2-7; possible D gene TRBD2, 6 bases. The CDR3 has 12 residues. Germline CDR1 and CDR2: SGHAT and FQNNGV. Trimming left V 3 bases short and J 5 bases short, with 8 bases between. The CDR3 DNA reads TGTGCCAGCAGCTTGAGGAGGGACGAGCAGTACTTC. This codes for CASSLRRDEQYF.

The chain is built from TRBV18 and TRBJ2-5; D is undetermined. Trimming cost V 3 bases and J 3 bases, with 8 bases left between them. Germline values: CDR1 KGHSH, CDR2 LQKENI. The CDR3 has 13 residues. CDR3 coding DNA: TGTGCCAGCTCACCGAGCCTTAAAGAGACCCAGTACTTC. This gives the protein CASSPSLKETQYF.

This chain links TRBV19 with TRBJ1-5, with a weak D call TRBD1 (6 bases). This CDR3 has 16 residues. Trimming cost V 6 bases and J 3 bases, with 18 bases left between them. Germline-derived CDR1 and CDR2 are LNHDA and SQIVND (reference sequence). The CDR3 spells CASSLSRGESNQPQHF. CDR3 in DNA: TGTGCCAGTAGCCTCTCCAGGGGAGAGTCCAATCAGCCCCAGCATTTT.

In DNA form, the CDR3 reads TGCGCCAGCTTGGACAGGGACAATGGCTACACCTTC. This codes for CASLDRDNGYTF. The chain recombines TRBV4-1 with TRBJ1-2; TRBD1 agrees at 8 bases. The length of the CDR3 is 12 residues. CDR1 and CDR2 from the germline V gene are MGHRA and YSYEKL. V lost 8 bases, J lost 6 bases, and 5 bases stayed unmatched.

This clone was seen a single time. The CDR3, as DNA: TGTGCCAGCAGCCTACCTATACAACAAGGGGACTCTGGAAACACCATATATTTT. Translating it yields CASSLPIQQGDSGNTIYF. The J gene is TRBJ1-3, the V gene TRBV28; tentatively, D is TRBD1 (5 bases). CDR3 length: 18 residues. Deletions cut 6 bases from V and 0 bases from J, with 21 bases between. The V gene's germline CDR1 is MDHEN and CDR2 SYDVKM. Full variable domain (missing parts from reference TRBV28 and TRBJ1-3): DVKVTQSSRYLVKRTGEKVFLECVQDMDHENMFWYRQDPGLGLRLIYFSYDVKMKEKGDIPEGYSVSREKKERFSLILESASTNQTSMYLCASSLPIQQGDSGNTIYFGEGSWLTVV.

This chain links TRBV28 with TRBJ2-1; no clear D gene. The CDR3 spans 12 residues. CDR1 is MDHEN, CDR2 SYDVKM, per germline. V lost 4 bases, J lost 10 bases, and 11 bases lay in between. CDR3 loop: CASSSQCGEQFF. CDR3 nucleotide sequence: TGTGCCAGCAGTTCGCAATGTGGGGAGCAGTTCTTC.

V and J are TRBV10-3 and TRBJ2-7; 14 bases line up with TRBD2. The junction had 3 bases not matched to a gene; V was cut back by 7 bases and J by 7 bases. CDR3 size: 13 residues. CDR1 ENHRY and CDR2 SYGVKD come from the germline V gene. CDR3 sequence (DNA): TGTGCCATCAAGGGACTAGCGGGAGTTGAGCAGTACTTC. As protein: CAIKGLAGVEQYF.

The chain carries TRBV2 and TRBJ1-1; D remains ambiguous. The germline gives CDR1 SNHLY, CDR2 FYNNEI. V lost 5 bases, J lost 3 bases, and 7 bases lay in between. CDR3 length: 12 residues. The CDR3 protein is CASSPPDTEAFF. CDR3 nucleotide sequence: TGTGCCAGCAGTCCCCCGGACACTGAAGCTTTCTTT.

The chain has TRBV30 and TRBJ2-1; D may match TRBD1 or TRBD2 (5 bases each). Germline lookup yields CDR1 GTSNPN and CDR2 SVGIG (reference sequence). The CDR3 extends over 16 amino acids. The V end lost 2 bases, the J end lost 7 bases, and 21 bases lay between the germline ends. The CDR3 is CAWSTERDPVGNEQFF. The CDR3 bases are TGTGCCTGGAGTACAGAACGGGACCCGGTGGGGAATGAGCAGTTCTTC.